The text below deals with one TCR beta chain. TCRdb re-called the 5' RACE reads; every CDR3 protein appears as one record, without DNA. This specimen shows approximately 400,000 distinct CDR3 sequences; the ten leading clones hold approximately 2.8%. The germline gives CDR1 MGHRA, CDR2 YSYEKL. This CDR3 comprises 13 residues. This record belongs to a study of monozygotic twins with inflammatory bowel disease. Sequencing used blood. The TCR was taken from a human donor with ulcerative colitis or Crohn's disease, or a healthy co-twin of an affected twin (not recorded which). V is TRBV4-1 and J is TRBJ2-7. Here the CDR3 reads CASSQKDSYEQYF.